Described below is a single T cell receptor beta chain sequence and its context. Its matching antigen is unknown. Other DNA sequences in the same sample also yield this CDR3. This sample was included in a study of cytomegalovirus exposure and HLA in healthy donors. Findings and caveats of the study: Presence/absence analyses supposed approximately even sequencing depth among donors.

In the PCR, 60 Vbeta and 13 Jbeta primers were used. Using immunoSEQ multiplex PCR, the repertoire was profiled, and TCRdb retains in-frame clones only, with some absent. Altogether 95,000 to 150,000 clones are present, about four fifths being singletons, with the ten largest covering around 3.9%. Deletions cut 3 bases from V and 7 bases from J, with 27 bases between. The CDR3 has 19 residues. The V gene's germline CDR1 is MGHRA and CDR2 YSYEKL. Sequencing input: PBMCs. The sequence derives from a man aged 35-49 years in good health and CMV-seronegative. This chain connects TRBV4-1 to TRBJ1-4, with D tentatively TRBD1 (5 bases). CDR3 sequence (DNA): TGCGCCAGCAGCCAGCCGTCGGGACGGGGGTCCGCTAGTGGTGAAAAACTGTTTTTT. The encoded protein is CASSQPSGRGSASGEKLFF.